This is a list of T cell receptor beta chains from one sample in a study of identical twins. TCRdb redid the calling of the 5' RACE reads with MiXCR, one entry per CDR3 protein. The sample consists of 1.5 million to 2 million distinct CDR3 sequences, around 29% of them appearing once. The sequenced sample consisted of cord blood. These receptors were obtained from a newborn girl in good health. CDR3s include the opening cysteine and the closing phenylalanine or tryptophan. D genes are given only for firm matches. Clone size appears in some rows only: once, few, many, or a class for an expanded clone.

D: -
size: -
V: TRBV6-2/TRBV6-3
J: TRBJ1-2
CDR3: CASRTPGAVDGYTF
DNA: TGTGCCAGCAGGACGCCGGGAGCAGTGGATGGCTACACCTTC

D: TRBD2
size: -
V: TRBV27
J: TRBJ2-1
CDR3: CASSPPPVAGVSYNEQFF
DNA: TGTGCCAGCAGTCCTCCCCCCGTAGCGGGAGTGTCCTACAATGAGCAGTTCTTC

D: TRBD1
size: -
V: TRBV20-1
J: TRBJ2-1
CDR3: CSALELGQGNNEQFF
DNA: TGCAGTGCCCTAGAGTTGGGACAGGGTAACAATGAGCAGTTCTTC

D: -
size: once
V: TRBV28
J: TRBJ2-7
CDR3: CSSSFYPVGHSYEQYF
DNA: TGTTCCAGTTCCTTCTACCCGGTGGGACATTCCTACGAGCAGTACTTC

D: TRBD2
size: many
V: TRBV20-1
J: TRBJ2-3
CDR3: CSALAGGQFTDTQYF
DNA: TGCAGTGCTCTAGCGGGGGGGCAATTCACAGATACGCAGTATTTT

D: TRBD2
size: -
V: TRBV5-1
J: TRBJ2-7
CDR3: CASSLASLAGSHEQYF
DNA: TGCGCCAGCAGCTTGGCTTCTCTAGCGGGAAGCCACGAGCAGTACTTC

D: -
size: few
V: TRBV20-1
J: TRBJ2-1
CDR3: CSASPQGNEQFF
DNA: TGCAGTGCTAGTCCCCAGGGCAATGAGCAGTTCTTC

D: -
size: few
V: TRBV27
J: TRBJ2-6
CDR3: CASSLLGGANVLTF
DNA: TGTGCCAGCAGTTTGTTGGGTGGGGCCAACGTCCTGACTTTC

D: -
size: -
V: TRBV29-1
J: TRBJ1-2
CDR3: CSVEDRSGRFGYTF
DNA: TGCAGCGTTGAAGATCGGTCCGGGAGGTTCGGCTACACCTTC

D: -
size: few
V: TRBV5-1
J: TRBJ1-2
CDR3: CASSSQNNQVSGYTF
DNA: TGCGCCAGCAGCTCCCAGAATAATCAGGTCAGCGGCTACACCTTC

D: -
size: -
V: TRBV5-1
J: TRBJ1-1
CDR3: CASTPGGDTEAFF
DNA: TGCGCCAGCACTCCAGGAGGGGACACTGAAGCTTTCTTT

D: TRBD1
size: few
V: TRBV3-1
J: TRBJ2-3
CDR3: CASSQDGQGGDTQYF
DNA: TGTGCCAGCAGCCAAGACGGACAGGGTGGAGATACGCAGTATTTT

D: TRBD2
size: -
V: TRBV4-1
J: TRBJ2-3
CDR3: CASSQDGSGGAADTQYF
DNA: TGCGCCAGCAGCCAAGATGGGTCGGGAGGGGCGGCAGATACGCAGTATTTT

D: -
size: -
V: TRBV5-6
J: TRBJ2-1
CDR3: CASSLPGAEGIAYNEQFF
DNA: TGTGCCAGCAGCTTGCCGGGGGCGGAGGGGATTGCCTACAATGAGCAGTTCTTC

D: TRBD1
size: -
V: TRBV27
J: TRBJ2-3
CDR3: CASKPTGFVDTQYF
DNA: TGTGCCAGCAAACCGACAGGGTTCGTCGATACGCAGTATTTT

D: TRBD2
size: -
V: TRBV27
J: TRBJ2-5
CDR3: CASSLRAGGRRETQYF
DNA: TGTGCCAGCAGTTTAAGGGCGGGGGGGCGTAGGGAGACCCAGTACTTC

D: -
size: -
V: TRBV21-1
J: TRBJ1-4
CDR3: CASSKVGQINEKLFF
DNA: TGTGCCAGCAGCAAAGTAGGACAGATTAATGAAAAACTGTTTTTT